This T cell receptor (beta chain) was sequenced in a study of graft-versus-host responses after intestinal transplantation. Grafts had their tissue processed, releasing intraepithelial and lamina propria lymphocytes. General observations from the study: Graft-donor T cell macrochimerism coincided with high graft-versus-host to host-versus-graft clonal ratios in allografts. GvH clonotypes were identified within recipient marrow, with a subset emerging first in ileum or blood.

This clone showed up just once. The target antigen is unknown. Assay used: immunoSEQ multiplex PCR; TCRdb lists only in-frame clones, some missing. The sample gives 50,000 to 75,000 clones, around 90% of which show up once; more than 1.5% is in the top ten. The sequence was obtained from a human patient who received an intestinal transplant, so some T cells may come from the graft donor. The specimen comprised ileum tissue, sampled 357 days after transplant.

The CDR3 reads CTSSQEPEWDRGKQSDYEQYF. The CDR3 DNA reads TGCACCAGCAGCCAAGAACCGGAGTGGGACAGGGGAAAACAGTCCGATTACGAGCAGTACTTC. V is TRBV1 and J is TRBJ2-5; the table's D call TRBD1 went unverified against the DNA. The DNA end is more similar to TRBJ2-7, so the J call may be wrong. TRBV1 is tagged as a pseudogene. The CDR3 loop spans 21 amino acids.